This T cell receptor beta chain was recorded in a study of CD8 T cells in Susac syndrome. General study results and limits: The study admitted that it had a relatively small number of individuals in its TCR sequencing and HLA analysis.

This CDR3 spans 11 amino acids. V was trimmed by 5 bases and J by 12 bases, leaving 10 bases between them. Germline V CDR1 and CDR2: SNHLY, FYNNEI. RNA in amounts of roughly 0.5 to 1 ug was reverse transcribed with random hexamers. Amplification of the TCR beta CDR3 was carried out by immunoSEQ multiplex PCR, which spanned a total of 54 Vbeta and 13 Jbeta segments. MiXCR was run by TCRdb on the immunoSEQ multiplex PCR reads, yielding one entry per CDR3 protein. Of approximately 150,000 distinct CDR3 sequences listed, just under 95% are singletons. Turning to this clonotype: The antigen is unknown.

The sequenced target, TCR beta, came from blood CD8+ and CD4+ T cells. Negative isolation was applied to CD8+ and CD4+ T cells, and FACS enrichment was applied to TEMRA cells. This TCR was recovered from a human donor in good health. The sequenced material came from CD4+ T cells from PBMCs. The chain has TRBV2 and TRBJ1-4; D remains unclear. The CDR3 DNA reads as TGTGCCAGCAGTCTGTCCGTCGAACTGTTTTTT. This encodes CASSLSVELFF.